These T cell receptor beta chains were read from a single sample in a study of CD8+CD57+ T cells in acquired aplastic anemia. TCRdb re-called the reads with MiXCR, one entry per CDR3 protein. This sample carries 35,000 to 45,000 distinct CDR3 sequences, 68% of them seen once, and the ten largest clones take around 22%. The sequencing sample was made of sorted CD4+, CD8+, or CD8+CD57+ T cells (not recorded which) from PBMCs. The receptors here all came from a human donor in good health, serving as a control. CDR3s include the opening cysteine and the closing phenylalanine or tryptophan. D genes are given only for firm matches. The listing skips clone size in some rows; elsewhere it reads once, few, many or a size class.

-	TRBJ1-1	medium-sized	TRBV19	CASSMQAEGNTEAFF	TGTGCCAGTAGTATGCAGGCCGAAGGGAACACTGAAGCTTTCTTT
-	TRBJ1-1	-	TRBV10-3	CAISHREEGTEAFF	TGTGCCATCAGTCACAGGGAGGAAGGGACTGAAGCTTTCTTT
-	TRBJ2-7	-	TRBV2	CASSQQGPEYEQYF	TGTGCCAGCAGTCAACAGGGTCCCGAATACGAGCAGTACTTC
-	TRBJ1-2	-	TRBV6-1	CASTTTGDRRRIGYTF	TGTGCCAGCACAACAACAGGAGACAGGAGGAGGATTGGCTACACCTTC
TRBD1	TRBJ2-7	-	TRBV10-3	CAISPRDRGISYEQYF	TGTGCCATCAGTCCGAGGGACAGGGGTATATCCTACGAGCAGTACTTC
TRBD1	TRBJ2-7	-	TRBV15	CATSREQGTYEQYF	TGTGCCACCAGCAGGGAACAGGGGACCTACGAGCAGTACTTC
-	TRBJ2-2	-	TRBV9	CASSVGLLTGELFF	TGTGCCAGCAGCGTAGGTCTACTCACCGGGGAGCTGTTTTTT
-	TRBJ1-6	-	TRBV5-6	CASSLGEPLSSYNSPLHF	TGTGCCAGCAGCTTGGGGGAGCCTCTAAGCTCCTATAATTCACCCCTCCACTTT
TRBD1	TRBJ1-1	-	TRBV7-3	CASSPKGQGLDTEAFF	TGTGCCAGCAGCCCGAAGGGACAGGGCCTGGACACTGAAGCTTTCTTT
-	TRBJ1-2	-	TRBV5-1	CASKDTSNYGYTF	TGCGCCAGCAAGGACACCTCTAACTATGGCTACACCTTC
TRBD2	TRBJ2-3	once	TRBV24-1	CATSDFHLAGEADTQYF	TGTGCCACCAGTGATTTTCACCTAGCGGGGGAGGCAGATACGCAGTATTTT
-	TRBJ1-2	medium-sized	TRBV10-3	CATRQEIGYGYTF	TGTGCCACTCGACAGGAGATCGGCTATGGCTACACCTTC
-	TRBJ2-7	many	TRBV4-1	CASSQDSGVSSYEQYF	TGCGCCAGCAGCCAAGATTCCGGAGTCTCCTCCTACGAGCAGTACTTC
-	TRBJ2-5	-	TRBV12-3/TRBV12-4	CASSRLGAETQYF	TGTGCCAGCAGCCGACTGGGGGCGGAGACCCAGTACTTC
-	TRBJ1-2	-	TRBV7-9	CASSQGREDGYTF	TGTGCCAGCAGCCAGGGACGGGAAGATGGCTACACCTTC
-	TRBJ2-3	-	TRBV29-1	CSVGTPHGADTQYF	TGCAGCGTTGGGACACCTCATGGCGCAGATACGCAGTATTTT
TRBD1	TRBJ2-7	-	TRBV2	CASSDRGRSYEQYF	TGTGCCAGCAGTGACAGGGGGAGATCCTACGAGCAGTACTTC
TRBD1	TRBJ1-6	-	TRBV9	CASSVGQGRTPLHF	TGTGCCAGCAGCGTAGGACAGGGTCGGACACCCCTCCACTTT
-	TRBJ1-2	-	TRBV7-2	CASSLNGRHNYGYTF	TGTGCCAGCAGCTTAAATGGTCGTCATAACTATGGCTACACCTTC
-	TRBJ1-2	-	TRBV7-2	CASSYLIGYTF	TGTGCCAGCAGCTACTTGATTGGCTACACCTTC
TRBD2	TRBJ2-1	-	TRBV15	CATSIRLADNEQFF	TGTGCCACCAGCATCAGACTAGCCGACAATGAGCAGTTCTTC
TRBD2	TRBJ2-7	many	TRBV7-9	CASSRRTSGGGDSEYEQYF	TGTGCCAGCAGCCGAAGGACTAGCGGGGGGGGGGACTCTGAATACGAGCAGTACTTC
TRBD1	TRBJ1-6	-	TRBV10-3	CASRTTGGSPLHF	TGTGCCAGCAGGACCACAGGGGGATCACCCCTCCACTTT
-	TRBJ1-2	-	TRBV24-1	CATSDGNTDVYGYTF	TGTGCCACCAGTGATGGAAATACGGACGTCTATGGCTACACCTTC
TRBD2	TRBJ2-1	-	TRBV7-6	CASSLGSGSWNEQFF	TGTGCCAGCAGCTTAGGTAGCGGGAGTTGGAATGAGCAGTTCTTC
TRBD1	TRBJ2-1	-	TRBV24-1	CATSDMSDRVNEQFF	TGTGCCACCAGTGATATGTCGGACAGGGTAAATGAGCAGTTCTTC
-	TRBJ2-7	-	TRBV19	CASSIGRRSSYEQYF	TGTGCCAGTAGTATAGGAAGGAGGAGCTCCTACGAGCAGTACTTC
-	TRBJ2-7	-	TRBV19	CASSHSHEQYF	TGTGCCAGTAGTCACAGCCACGAGCAGTACTTC
-	TRBJ1-6	-	TRBV6-1	CAIRRGVQSPLHF	TGTGCCATCAGAAGGGGGGTACAGTCACCCCTCCACTTT
-	TRBJ1-6	-	TRBV13	CASSWGGDKSPLHF	TGTGCCAGCAGCTGGGGGGGAGATAAGTCACCCCTCCACTTT
TRBD1	TRBJ2-4	-	TRBV15	CATSSDGQGLRDIQYF	TGTGCCACCAGCAGTGACGGACAGGGCCTAAGGGACATTCAGTACTTC
TRBD1	TRBJ1-2	many	TRBV11-2	CASSLGQGFFGDYGYTF	TGTGCCAGCAGCTTAGGACAGGGTTTTTTTGGGGACTATGGCTACACCTTC
-	TRBJ2-7	medium-sized	TRBV7-9	CASSLFPYEQYF	TGTGCCAGCAGCTTATTCCCATACGAGCAGTACTTC
TRBD1	TRBJ2-5	-	TRBV24-1	CATSDLDRDRETQYF	TGTGCCACCAGTGATTTGGACAGGGATAGGGAGACCCAGTACTTC
-	TRBJ2-7	-	TRBV7-9	CASSGRTSYEQYF	TGCGCCAGCAGTGGCCGAACATCCTACGAGCAGTACTTC
-	TRBJ2-3	-	TRBV20-1	CSARDVDSASTDTQYF	TGCAGTGCTAGAGACGTGGACAGCGCGAGCACAGATACGCAGTATTTT
-	TRBJ1-5	-	TRBV19	CATSSMSGNQPQHF	TGTGCCACCAGTAGTATGTCCGGCAATCAGCCCCAGCATTTT
-	TRBJ2-7	-	TRBV7-3	CASSNRYEQYF	TGTGCCAGCAGCAACCGATACGAGCAGTACTTC
-	TRBJ2-1	-	TRBV20-1	CSAPKQGRLYNEQFF	TGCAGTGCTCCCAAACAGGGGAGGCTATACAATGAGCAGTTCTTC
-	TRBJ1-2	-	TRBV25-1	CASSIGGLEYGYTF	TGTGCCAGTAGTATTGGAGGGTTGGAGTACGGCTACACCTTC
-	TRBJ1-2	-	TRBV5-8	CASSLLEQSYGYTF	TGTGCCAGCAGCTTGTTGGAACAGAGCTATGGCTACACCTTC
TRBD2	TRBJ2-2	few	TRBV6-6	CASSYNSGRYTGELFF	TGTGCCAGCAGTTATAATAGCGGGAGATACACCGGGGAGCTGTTTTTT
-	TRBJ2-2	many	TRBV27	CASSLIRDLNTGELFF	TGTGCCAGCAGTCTTATTCGGGACCTCAACACCGGGGAGCTGTTTTTT
TRBD1	TRBJ1-2	-	TRBV29-1	CSVEDRESYGYTF	TGCAGCGTCGAGGACAGGGAGAGCTATGGCTACACCTTC
-	TRBJ1-1	-	TRBV7-3	CASSPGNRPAFF	TGTGCCAGCAGCCCAGGCAACAGGCCAGCTTTCTTT
TRBD1	TRBJ1-6	-	TRBV19	CATSGTGYNSPLHF	TGTGCCACCTCCGGGACAGGGTATAATTCACCCCTCCACTTT
TRBD1	TRBJ2-7	-	TRBV5-1	CASSPGQGGYEQYF	TGCGCCAGCAGCCCGGGACAGGGTGGGTACGAGCAGTACTTC
TRBD1	TRBJ2-7	-	TRBV5-1	CASSLRTGNGEQYF	TGCGCCAGCAGCCTAAGGACAGGGAATGGCGAGCAGTACTTC
-	TRBJ1-4	-	TRBV11-1	CASSLAGGEKLFF	TGTGCCAGCAGCTTAGCAGGGGGGGAAAAACTGTTTTTT
-	TRBJ2-7	few	TRBV15	CATSRDRPGGQYF	TGTGCCACCAGCAGAGACCGACCTGGGGGGCAGTACTTC
TRBD1	TRBJ1-2	-	TRBV6-2/TRBV6-3	CASRKGQGNYGYTF	TGTGCCAGCAGAAAGGGACAGGGTAACTATGGCTACACCTTC
TRBD2	TRBJ2-5	few	TRBV20-1	CSVPHGAGGPRETQYF	TGCAGTGTCCCACATGGGGCGGGAGGGCCGAGAGAGACCCAGTACTTC
-	TRBJ1-1	-	TRBV5-1	CASSLGQANTEAFF	TGCGCCAGCAGCTTGGGACAGGCGAACACTGAAGCTTTCTTT
TRBD1	TRBJ2-7	-	TRBV6-2/TRBV6-3	CAGRGPGQGDHEQYF	TGTGCCGGGAGAGGTCCGGGACAGGGTGACCACGAGCAGTACTTC
TRBD1	TRBJ1-5	-	TRBV19	CASSWGQGRQPQHF	TGTGCCAGTAGCTGGGGACAGGGGAGGCAGCCCCAGCATTTT
TRBD1	TRBJ1-1	-	TRBV29-1	CSVEDEAGTGVTEAFF	TGCAGCGTTGAAGATGAAGCCGGGACAGGCGTGACTGAAGCTTTCTTT
-	TRBJ1-2	-	TRBV27	CASSLRPGTYGYTF	TGTGCCAGCAGTTTAAGACCGGGGACCTATGGCTACACCTTC
-	TRBJ1-2	once	TRBV15	CATSRDLAGNSYGYTF	TGTGCCACCAGCAGAGATTTGGCCGGTAATAGCTATGGCTACACCTTC